This TCR beta chain was sequenced for a study of blood T cells in healthy people across ages. Study observations and caveats: Per million T cells, TCR beta diversity dropped about linearly as age rose. There was no known CMV status for donors, so expanded clonotype changes were possibly confounded.

CDR1 MDHEN and CDR2 SYDVKM come from the germline V gene. CDR3 size: 13 residues. V dropped 6 bases and J dropped 8; count of bases not matched to a gene: 7. Notes on this clonotype: Antigen specificity is unknown.

With a J-beta primer mix and a sample-barcoded 5' primer, a second PCR ran about 7 to 11 cycles. Through a template-switch adaptor with 12 random nucleotides, each cDNA molecule received a tag. Individual samples furnished no less than 2.5 million CDR3-containing paired-end reads apiece. Each CDR3 protein gets one entry after TCRdb re-called the 5' RACE reads with MiXCR. This sample yields 1.5 million to 2 million distinct CDR3 sequences, of which around half are seen a single time; over 2% belongs to the top ten. This TCR was sampled from a woman aged 40-49 years in good health. This chain joins TRBV28 and TRBJ1-2; TRBD1 aligns across 9 bases. The material sequenced was blood. CDR3 sequence reads: CASRATGGGGYTF. CDR3 sequence (DNA): TGTGCCAGCAGGGCGACAGGGGGAGGAGGCTACACCTTC.